This record concerns one T cell receptor (beta chain) sequence. This clone showed up just a few times. Its recognized antigen is unknown. Base quality data are lacking; no much larger clone is found one base away. Each collaborating institution followed its own protocols to collect whole blood in K2EDTA tubes. For TCRbeta analysis, collaborators shipped samples in one of three forms: frozen whole blood, isolated PBMCs, or DNA extracted from either of those sample types. This record belongs to a study of blood T cell repertoires in COVID-19 (dated by TCRdb to 2018 to 2021). A note on the overall study: Samples from collaborators originated in the United States, Italy and Spain and spanned both the acute and convalescent phases of COVID-19. The samples were drawn from two sources: the first 160 participants of the ongoing ImmuneRACE study, and 1,254 subjects contributed by 6 global collaborators. Nearly every sample came with metadata listing a de-identified subject ID, COVID-19 status, age in years and sex. HLA class I and class II types, where available, came from metadata supplied by the sample provider rather than from assay-based typing. The prospective study material was composed of cDNA or gDNA derived from T cells, B-cell-depleted T cells, or PBMCs. The repertoires were made available in a free public database intended to serve as a resource for research on the immune response to SARS-CoV-2. The dataset comprised deeply sampled blood TCRbeta repertoires from subjects exposed to, actively infected with, or recovered from COVID-19.

The CDR3 goes from the cysteine to the phenylalanine over 11 residues. Of all the DNA, just the CDR3 is kept, 33 bases in frame from base 1. Trimming at the junction amounts to 5 bases on V and 3 bases on J, and the germline ends lie 6 bases apart. CDR1 and CDR2 are drawn from the germline V gene (reference sequence): DFQATT, SNEGSKA. TCRbeta CDR3 regions were amplified from genomic DNA by means of the immunoSEQ Assay, a bias-controlled multiplex PCR. The study's own analysis went as follows. The number of nucleated cells in each sample was estimated by amplification of reference gene primers within the assay. Sequence reads were collapsed and filtered to measure the absolute abundance of every unique TCRbeta CDR3 rearrangement. Productive Simpson clonality was computed per sample as the square root of Simpson's diversity index over productive rearrangements. In TCRdb, the immuneACCESS table is reduced to in-frame sequences with V and J assigned. These tables do not hold every clone; where another copy was compared, an unresolved V gene accounts for under half, and the others remain unexplained. V and J calls and clone size are copied from that table; D and trimming were computed from the DNA. The sample table records 90,000 to 95,000 clones; 85% to 90% of these occur just once. Clones ranked in the top ten supply around 5% of the sample.

The paper as a whole reports these results and caveats: The quantity of clinical and demographic metadata differed by source and by participant and was supplied without curation.

Sequencing was done on a sample of peripheral blood. The sequence was collected from a woman of 80 years or more with active COVID-19. The chain links TRBV20-1 with TRBJ2-3; no D gene is confidently identified. The CDR3 protein sequence reads: CSAYRTDTQYF. The DNA is as follows: TGCAGTGCTTATCGGACAGATACGCAGTATTTT.